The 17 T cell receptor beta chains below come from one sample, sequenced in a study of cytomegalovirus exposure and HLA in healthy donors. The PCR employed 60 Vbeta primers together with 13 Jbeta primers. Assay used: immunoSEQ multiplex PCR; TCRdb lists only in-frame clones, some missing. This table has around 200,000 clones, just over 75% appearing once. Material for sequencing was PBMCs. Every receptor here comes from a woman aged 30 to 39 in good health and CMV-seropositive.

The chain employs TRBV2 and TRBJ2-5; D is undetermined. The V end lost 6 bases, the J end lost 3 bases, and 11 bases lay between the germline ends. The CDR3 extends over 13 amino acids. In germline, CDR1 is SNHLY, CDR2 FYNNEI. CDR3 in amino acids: CASRRQAEETQYF. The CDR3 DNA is TGTGCCAGCAGAAGGCAGGCAGAAGAGACCCAGTACTTC.

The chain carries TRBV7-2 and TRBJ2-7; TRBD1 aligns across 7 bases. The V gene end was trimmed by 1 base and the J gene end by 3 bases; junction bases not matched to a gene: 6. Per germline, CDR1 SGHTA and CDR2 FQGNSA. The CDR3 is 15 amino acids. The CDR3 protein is CASSLGWTGNYEQYF. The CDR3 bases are TGTGCCAGCAGCTTAGGGTGGACAGGTAACTACGAGCAGTACTTC. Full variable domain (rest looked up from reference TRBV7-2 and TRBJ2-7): GAGVSQSPSNKVTEKGKDVELRCDPISGHTALYWYRQSLGQGLEFLIYFQGNSAPDKSGLPSDRFSAERTGGSVSTLTIQRTQQEDSAVYLCASSLGWTGNYEQYFGPGTRLTVT.

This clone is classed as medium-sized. The CDR3 loop reads CSARQSSGNTIYF. The CDR3 DNA follows: TGCAGCGCCCGACAGAGCTCTGGAAACACCATATATTTT. The gene calls are TRBV29-1 and TRBJ1-3, with D possibly matching TRBD1 (5 bases). There are 13 residues in the CDR3. Germline-derived CDR1 and CDR2 are SQVTM and ANQGSEA. V dropped 7 bases and J dropped 0 bases, with 10 bases sitting between them.

CDR3 in amino acids: CASSPLGGGAGEQYF. The CDR3 DNA reads TGTGCCAGCAGCCCTCTGGGCGGGGGGGCGGGCGAGCAGTACTTC. The chain is built from TRBV5-4 and TRBJ2-7; TRBD2 agrees at 9 bases. Germline CDR1 and CDR2: SGHNT and YYREEE (reference sequence). V trimming: 4 bases; J trimming: 6 bases; junction bases outside the gene matches: 11. The CDR3 consists of 15 residues.

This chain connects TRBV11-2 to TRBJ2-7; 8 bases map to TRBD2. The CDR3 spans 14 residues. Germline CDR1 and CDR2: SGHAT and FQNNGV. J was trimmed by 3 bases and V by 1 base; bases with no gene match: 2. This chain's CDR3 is CASSLASGSYEQYF. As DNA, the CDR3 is TGTGCCAGCAGCTTAGCCAGCGGGAGCTACGAGCAGTACTTC.

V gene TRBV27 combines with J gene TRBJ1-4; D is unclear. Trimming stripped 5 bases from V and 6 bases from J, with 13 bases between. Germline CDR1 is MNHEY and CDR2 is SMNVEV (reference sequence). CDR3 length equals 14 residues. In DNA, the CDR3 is TGTGCCAGCAGTAAACAGACCTCCTATGAAAAACTGTTTTTT. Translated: CASSKQTSYEKLFF.

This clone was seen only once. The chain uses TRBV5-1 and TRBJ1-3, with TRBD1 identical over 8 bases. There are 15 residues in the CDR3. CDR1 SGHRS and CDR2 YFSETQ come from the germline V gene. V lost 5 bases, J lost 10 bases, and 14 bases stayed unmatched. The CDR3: CASSLSPQGAQTIYF. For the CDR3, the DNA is TGCGCCAGCAGTTTAAGTCCCCAGGGGGCGCAAACCATATATTTT.

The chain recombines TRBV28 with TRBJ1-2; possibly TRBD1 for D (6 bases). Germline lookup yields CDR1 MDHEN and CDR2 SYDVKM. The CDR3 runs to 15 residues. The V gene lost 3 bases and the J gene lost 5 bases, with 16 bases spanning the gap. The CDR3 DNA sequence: TGTGCCAGCAGTTTTTTGAGAGAGGGGGAATATGGCTACACCTTC. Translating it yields CASSFLREGEYGYTF.

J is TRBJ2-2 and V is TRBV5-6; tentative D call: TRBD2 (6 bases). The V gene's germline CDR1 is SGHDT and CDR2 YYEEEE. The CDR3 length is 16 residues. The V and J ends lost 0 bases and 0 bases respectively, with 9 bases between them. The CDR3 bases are TGTGCCAGCAGCTTGGGTCGGGGGACGAACACCGGGGAGCTGTTTTTT. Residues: CASSLGRGTNTGELFF.

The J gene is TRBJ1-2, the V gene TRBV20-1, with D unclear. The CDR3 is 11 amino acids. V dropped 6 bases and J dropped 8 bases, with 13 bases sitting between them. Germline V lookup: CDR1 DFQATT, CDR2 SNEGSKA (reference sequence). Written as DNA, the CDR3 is TGCAGTGCCTCCTCACGAGGCGGCTACACCTTC. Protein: CSASSRGGYTF.

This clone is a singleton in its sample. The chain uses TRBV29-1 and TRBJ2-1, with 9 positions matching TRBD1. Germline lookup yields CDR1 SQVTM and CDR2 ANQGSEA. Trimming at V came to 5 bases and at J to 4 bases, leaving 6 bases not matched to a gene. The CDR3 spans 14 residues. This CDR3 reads CSVRDRGSYNEQFF. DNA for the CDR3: TGCAGCGTTCGTGACAGGGGGAGTTACAATGAGCAGTTCTTC.

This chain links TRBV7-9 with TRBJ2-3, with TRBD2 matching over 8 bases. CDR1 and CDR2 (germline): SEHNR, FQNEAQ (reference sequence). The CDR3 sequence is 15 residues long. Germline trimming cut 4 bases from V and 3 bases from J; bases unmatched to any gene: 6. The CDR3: CASSSTSGPTDTQYF. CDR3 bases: TGTGCCAGCAGCTCTACTAGCGGCCCTACAGATACGCAGTATTTT. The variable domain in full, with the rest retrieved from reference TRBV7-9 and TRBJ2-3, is DTGVSQNPRHKITKRGQNVTFRCDPISEHNRLYWYRQTLGQGPEFLTYFQNEAQLEKSRLLSDRFSAERPKGSFSTLEIQRTEQGDSAMYLCASSSTSGPTDTQYFGPGTRLTVL.

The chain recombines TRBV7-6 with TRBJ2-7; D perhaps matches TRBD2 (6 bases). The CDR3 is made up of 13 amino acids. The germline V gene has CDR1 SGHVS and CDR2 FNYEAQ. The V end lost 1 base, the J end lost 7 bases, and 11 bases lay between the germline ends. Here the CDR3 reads CASSLDRGGEQYF. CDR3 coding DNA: TGTGCCAGCAGCTTAGATCGGGGAGGAGAGCAGTACTTC. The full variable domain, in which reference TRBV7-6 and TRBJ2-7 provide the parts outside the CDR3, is GAGVSQSPRYKVTKRGQDVALRCDPISGHVSLYWYRQALGQGPEFLTYFNYEAQQDKSGLPNDRFSAERPEGSISTLTIQRTEQRDSAMYRCASSLDRGGEQYFGPGTRLTVT.

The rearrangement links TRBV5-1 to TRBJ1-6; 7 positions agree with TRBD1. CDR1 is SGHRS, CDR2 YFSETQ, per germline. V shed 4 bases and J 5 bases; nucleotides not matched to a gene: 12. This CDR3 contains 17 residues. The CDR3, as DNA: TGCGCCAGCAGCCTAGGGCTTCCGACAGGGAATAATTCACCCCTCCACTTT. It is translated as CASSLGLPTGNNSPLHF.

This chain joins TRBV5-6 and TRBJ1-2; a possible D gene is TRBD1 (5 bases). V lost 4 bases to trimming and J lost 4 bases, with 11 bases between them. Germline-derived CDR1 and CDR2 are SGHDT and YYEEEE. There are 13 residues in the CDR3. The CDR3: CASSRGTSYGYTF. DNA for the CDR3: TGTGCCAGCAGCCGGGGGACCAGCTATGGCTACACCTTC.

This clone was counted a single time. CDR3 amino acids: CASSLGQINTGELFF. In DNA, the CDR3 is TGCGCCAGCAGCTTGGGCCAGATAAACACCGGGGAGCTGTTTTTT. The genes are TRBV5-1 and TRBJ2-2; D not certain. The CDR3 loop spans 15 amino acids. Germline CDR1 SGHRS, CDR2 YFSETQ. V lost 0 bases and J 2 bases, leaving 8 bases between the germline ends.

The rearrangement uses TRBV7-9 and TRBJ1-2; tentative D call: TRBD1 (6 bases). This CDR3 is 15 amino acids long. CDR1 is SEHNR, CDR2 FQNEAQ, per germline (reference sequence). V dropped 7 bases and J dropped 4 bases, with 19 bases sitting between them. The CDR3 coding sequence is TGTGCCAGCATGCCACAGGGCAGCGTAAGCTATGGCTACACCTTC. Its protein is CASMPQGSVSYGYTF.